This is a list of T cell receptor beta chains from one sample in a study of blood T cell repertoires in COVID-19. The repertoire was sequenced with immunoSEQ multiplex PCR; TCRdb's copy has only in-frame clones and lacks some. The table records some 150,000 clones, roughly four fifths of them present only once. The specimen sequenced was peripheral blood. These receptors originate from a woman aged 80 or older with active or convalescent COVID-19. CDR3s include the opening cysteine and the closing phenylalanine or tryptophan. The D gene is left open where the match is weak. Size values are once, few and many counts, or a class for expanded clones, and some rows have none.

V	size	D	J	CDR3	DNA
TRBV7-3	.	TRBD1	TRBJ1-4	CASSYHRGRTNEKLFF	TGTGCCAGCAGCTATCACAGGGGGCGGACTAATGAAAAACTGTTTTTT
TRBV19	.	.	TRBJ1-2	CASALRGDYGYTF	TGTGCCAGTGCTCTCAGGGGCGACTATGGCTACACCTTC
TRBV18	.	.	TRBJ1-6	CASSQGGLRTPLHF	TGTGCCAGCTCCCAAGGTGGACTAAGGACACCCCTCCACTTT
TRBV4-1	.	TRBD1	TRBJ1-2	CASSQTAGGAYGYTF	TGCGCCAGCAGCCAAACTGCAGGGGGCGCCTATGGCTACACCTTC
TRBV12-3/TRBV12-4	.	.	TRBJ1-2	CATPKGANYGYTF	TGTGCCACCCCGAAGGGGGCTAACTATGGCTACACCTTC
TRBV2	.	TRBD1	TRBJ1-5	CASSQDRGVGQPQHF	TGTGCCAGCAGCCAGGACAGGGGGGTCGGTCAGCCCCAGCATTTT
TRBV27	.	TRBD1	TRBJ2-3	CASSLQTGGRVDTQYF	TGTGCCAGCAGCCTACAAACAGGGGGCCGTGTGGATACGCAGTATTTT
TRBV5-6	few	.	TRBJ1-5	CASSLRDEGPQHF	TGTGCCAGCAGCTTGCGGGATGAAGGGCCCCAGCATTTT
TRBV28	.	.	TRBJ1-2	CASRKLRDNYNYGYTF	TGTGCCAGCAGGAAACTCCGGGACAACTATAACTATGGCTACACCTTC
TRBV7-9	.	.	TRBJ1-2	CASSTAEAGVDGYTF	TGTGCCAGCAGTACCGCGGAGGCAGGGGTGGACGGCTACACCTTC
TRBV18	.	TRBD2	TRBJ2-7	CASSPGFSGGNEQYF	TGTGCCAGCTCACCTGGATTTAGCGGGGGGAACGAGCAGTACTTC
TRBV27	.	.	TRBJ1-1	CASSPEDSFTEAFF	TGTGCCAGCAGTCCCGAAGACAGTTTCACTGAAGCTTTCTTT
TRBV19	.	TRBD2	TRBJ2-3	CASSIDFSGGSDTQYF	TGTGCCAGTAGTATCGATTTCTCGGGGGGATCCGATACGCAGTATTTT
TRBV6-1	.	.	TRBJ1-6	CASSDHRWSNSPLHF	TGTGCCAGCAGTGACCACAGGTGGAGTAATTCACCCCTCCACTTT
TRBV19	.	.	TRBJ2-1	CASSIGAGNNEQFF	TGTGCCAGTAGTATAGGGGCGGGGAACAATGAGCAGTTCTTC
TRBV19	.	TRBD1	TRBJ2-1	CASRRTGSGFEQFF	TGTGCCAGTAGAAGGACAGGGTCCGGGTTTGAGCAGTTCTTC
TRBV11-2	.	.	TRBJ1-2	CASSLDRGGGDGYTF	TGTGCCAGCAGCTTAGATCGGGGAGGGGGAGATGGCTACACCTTC
TRBV20-1	.	.	TRBJ2-3	CSPTGDTQYF	TGCAGTCCTACGGGGGATACGCAGTATTTT
TRBV6-5	.	TRBD1	TRBJ2-3	CASTRDRGDTQYF	TGTGCCAGCACCCGGGACAGGGGGGATACGCAGTATTTT
TRBV30	once	.	TRBJ2-6	CAWTEQVISGANVLTF	TGTGCCTGGACCGAACAGGTGATCTCTGGGGCCAACGTCCTGACTTTC
TRBV4-3	.	TRBD2	TRBJ2-3	CASSQDIGPAGLTDTQYF	TGCGCCAGCAGCCAAGATATCGGGCCAGCGGGGCTCACAGATACGCAGTATTTT
TRBV11-2	.	TRBD1	TRBJ1-2	CASSLDRGRGHGYTF	TGTGCCAGCAGCTTAGATCGGGGCAGGGGGCATGGCTACACCTTC
TRBV19	.	.	TRBJ2-3	CASSIVVSADTQYF	TGTGCCAGTAGTATAGTAGTTAGCGCAGATACGCAGTATTTT
TRBV15	.	.	TRBJ1-1	CATSRDLDKHTEAFF	TGTGCCACCAGCAGAGATCTGGACAAGCACACTGAAGCTTTCTTT
TRBV7-9	.	.	TRBJ1-1	CASSLDGIRGTEAFF	TGTGCCAGCAGCTTAGATGGGATCCGGGGAACTGAAGCTTTCTTT
TRBV15	.	TRBD1	TRBJ1-5	CATSRGDRAINSNQPQHF	TGTGCCACCAGCAGAGGGGACAGGGCGATTAATAGCAATCAGCCCCAGCATTTT
TRBV28	.	.	TRBJ1-2	CASILGGAMHGYTF	TGTGCCAGCATCCTGGGAGGGGCGATGCATGGCTACACCTTC
TRBV5-4	.	.	TRBJ2-3	CASSLVFGTDTQYF	TGTGCCAGCAGCTTGGTATTCGGTACAGATACGCAGTATTTT
TRBV2	.	TRBD1	TRBJ2-2	CASRFRDRGTGELFF	TGTGCCAGCAGGTTCCGGGACAGGGGAACCGGGGAGCTGTTTTTT